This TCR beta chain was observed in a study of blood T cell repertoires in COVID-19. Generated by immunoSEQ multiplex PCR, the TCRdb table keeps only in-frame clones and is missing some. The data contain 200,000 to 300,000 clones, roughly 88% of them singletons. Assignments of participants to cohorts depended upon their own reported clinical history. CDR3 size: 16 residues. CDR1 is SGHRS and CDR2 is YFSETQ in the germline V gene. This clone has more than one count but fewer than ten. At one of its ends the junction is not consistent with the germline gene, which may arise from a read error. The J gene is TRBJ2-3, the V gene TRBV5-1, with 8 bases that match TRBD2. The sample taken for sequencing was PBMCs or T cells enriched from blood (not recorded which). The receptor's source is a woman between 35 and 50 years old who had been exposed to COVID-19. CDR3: CASSLGRAGARDTQYF. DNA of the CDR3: TGTGCCAGCAGCTTGGGTCGAGCGGGAGCACGAGATACGCAGTATTTT.